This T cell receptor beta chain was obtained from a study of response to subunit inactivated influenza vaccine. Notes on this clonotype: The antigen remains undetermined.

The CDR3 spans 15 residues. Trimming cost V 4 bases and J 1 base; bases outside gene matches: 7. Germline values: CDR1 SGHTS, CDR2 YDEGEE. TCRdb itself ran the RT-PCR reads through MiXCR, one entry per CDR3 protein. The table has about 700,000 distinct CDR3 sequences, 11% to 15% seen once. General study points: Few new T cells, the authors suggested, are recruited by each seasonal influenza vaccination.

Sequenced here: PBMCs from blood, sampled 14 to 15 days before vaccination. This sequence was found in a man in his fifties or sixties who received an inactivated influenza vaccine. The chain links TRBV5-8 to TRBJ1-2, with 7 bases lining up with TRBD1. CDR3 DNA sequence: TGTGCCAGCAGCCGGGGGACAGAAAATAACTATGGCTACACCTTC. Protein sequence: CASSRGTENNYGYTF. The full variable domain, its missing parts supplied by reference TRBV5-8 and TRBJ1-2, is EAGVTQSPTHLIKTRGQQATLRCSPISGHTSVYWYQQALGLGLQFLLWYDEGEERNRGNFPPRFSGRQFPNYSSELNVNALELEDSALYLCASSRGTENNYGYTFGSGTRLTVV.